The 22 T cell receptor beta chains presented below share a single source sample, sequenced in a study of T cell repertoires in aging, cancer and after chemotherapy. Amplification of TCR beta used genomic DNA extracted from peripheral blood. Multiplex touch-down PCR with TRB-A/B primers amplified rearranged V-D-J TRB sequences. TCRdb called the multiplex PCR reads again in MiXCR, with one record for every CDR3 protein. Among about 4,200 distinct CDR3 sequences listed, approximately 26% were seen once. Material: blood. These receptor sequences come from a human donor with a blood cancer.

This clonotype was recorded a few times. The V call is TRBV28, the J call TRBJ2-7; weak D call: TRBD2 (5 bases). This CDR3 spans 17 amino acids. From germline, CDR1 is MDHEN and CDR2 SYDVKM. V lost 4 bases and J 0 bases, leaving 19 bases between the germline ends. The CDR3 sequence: CASSSALVGKASYEQYF. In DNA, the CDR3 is TGTGCCAGCAGTTCCGCCTTGGTCGGGAAAGCCTCCTACGAGCAGTACTTC.

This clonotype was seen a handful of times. CDR3 sequence (DNA): TGCAGTGCTAGTCTCCTTGGGGACTTATCCTACGAGCAGTACTTC. Amino acids: CSASLLGDLSYEQYF. This rearrangement joins TRBV20-1 to TRBJ2-7; a possible D gene is TRBD2 (6 bases). The CDR3 is made up of 15 amino acids. Germline-derived CDR1 and CDR2 are DFQATT and SNEGSKA (reference sequence). V was trimmed by 3 bases and J by 1 base, leaving 16 bases between them.

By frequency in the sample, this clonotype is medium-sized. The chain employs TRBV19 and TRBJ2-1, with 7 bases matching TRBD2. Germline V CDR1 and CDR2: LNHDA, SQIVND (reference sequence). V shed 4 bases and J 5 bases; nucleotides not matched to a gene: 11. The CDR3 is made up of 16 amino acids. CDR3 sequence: CASSRESGKPDNEQFF. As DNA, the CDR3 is TGTGCCAGTAGTAGGGAGAGCGGGAAACCGGACAATGAGCAGTTCTTC. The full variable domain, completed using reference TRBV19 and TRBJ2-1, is DGGITQSPKYLFRKEGQNVTLSCEQNLNHDAMYWYRQDPGQGLRLIYYSQIVNDFQKGDIAEGYSVSREKKESFPLTVTSAQKNPTAFYLCASSRESGKPDNEQFFGPGTRLTVL.

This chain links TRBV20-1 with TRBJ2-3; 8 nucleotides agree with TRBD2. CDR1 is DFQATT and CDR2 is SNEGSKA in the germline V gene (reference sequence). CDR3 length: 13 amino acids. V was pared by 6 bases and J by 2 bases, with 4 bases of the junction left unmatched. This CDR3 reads CSALAGYTDTQYF. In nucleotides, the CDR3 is TGCAGTGCGTTAGCGGGGTACACAGATACGCAGTATTTT.

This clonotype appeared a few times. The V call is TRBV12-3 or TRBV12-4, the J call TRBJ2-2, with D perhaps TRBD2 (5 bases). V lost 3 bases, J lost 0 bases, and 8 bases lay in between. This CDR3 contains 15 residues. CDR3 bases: TGTGCCAGCAGTTTTAGGCGGGCGAACACCGGGGAGCTGTTTTTT. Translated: CASSFRRANTGELFF.

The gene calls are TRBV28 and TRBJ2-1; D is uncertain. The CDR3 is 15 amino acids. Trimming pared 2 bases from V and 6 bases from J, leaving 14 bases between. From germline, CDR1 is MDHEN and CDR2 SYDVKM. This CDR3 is CASSLPRAVPNEQFF. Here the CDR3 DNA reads TGTGCCAGCAGTTTACCCCGGGCGGTACCCAATGAGCAGTTCTTC.

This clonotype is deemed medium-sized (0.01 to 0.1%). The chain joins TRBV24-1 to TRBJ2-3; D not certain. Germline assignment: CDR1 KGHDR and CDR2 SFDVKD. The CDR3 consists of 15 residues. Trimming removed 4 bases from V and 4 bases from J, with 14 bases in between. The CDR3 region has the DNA TGTGCCACCAGTGACCCGATACGTTCGGCAGATACGCAGTATTTT. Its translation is CATSDPIRSADTQYF.

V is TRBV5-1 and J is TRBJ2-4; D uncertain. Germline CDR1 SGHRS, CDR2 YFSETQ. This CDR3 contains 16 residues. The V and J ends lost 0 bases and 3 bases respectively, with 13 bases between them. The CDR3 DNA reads TGCGCCAGCAGCTTGGAGGCTGGCCAGGTCAAAAACATTCAGTACTTC. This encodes CASSLEAGQVKNIQYF.

The CDR3 loop is CASSYSRQGPMNTEAFF. The CDR3 bases are TGTGCCAGCAGTTACTCGAGACAGGGGCCAATGAACACTGAAGCTTTCTTT. The chain is built from TRBV6-5 and TRBJ1-1; 8 nucleotides line up with TRBD1. CDR1 is MNHEY and CDR2 is SVGAGI in the germline V gene. The CDR3 extends over 17 amino acids. The V segment lost 0 bases and the J segment 0 bases; nucleotides outside the gene matches: 6.

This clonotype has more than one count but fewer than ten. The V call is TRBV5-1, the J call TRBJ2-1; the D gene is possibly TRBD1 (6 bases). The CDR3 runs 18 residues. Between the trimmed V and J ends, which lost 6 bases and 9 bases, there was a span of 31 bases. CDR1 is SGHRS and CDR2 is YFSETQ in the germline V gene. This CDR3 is CASKEGRGHTQNGGEQFF. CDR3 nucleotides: TGCGCCAGCAAAGAGGGCCGGGGACACACTCAAAATGGGGGTGAGCAGTTCTTC.

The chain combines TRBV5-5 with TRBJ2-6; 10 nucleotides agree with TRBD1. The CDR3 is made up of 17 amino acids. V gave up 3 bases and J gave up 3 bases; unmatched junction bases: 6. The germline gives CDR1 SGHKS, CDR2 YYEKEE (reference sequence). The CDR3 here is CASSSGTGVGGANVLTF. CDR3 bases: TGTGCCAGCAGCTCGGGGACAGGGGTTGGTGGGGCCAACGTCCTGACTTTC.

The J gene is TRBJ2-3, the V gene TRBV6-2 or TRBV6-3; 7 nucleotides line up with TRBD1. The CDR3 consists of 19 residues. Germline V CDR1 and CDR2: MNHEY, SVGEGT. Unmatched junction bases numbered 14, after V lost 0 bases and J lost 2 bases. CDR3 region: CASSYSKVPDREFTDTQYF. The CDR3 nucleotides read TGTGCCAGCAGTTACTCGAAGGTTCCCGACAGGGAATTCACAGATACGCAGTATTTT.

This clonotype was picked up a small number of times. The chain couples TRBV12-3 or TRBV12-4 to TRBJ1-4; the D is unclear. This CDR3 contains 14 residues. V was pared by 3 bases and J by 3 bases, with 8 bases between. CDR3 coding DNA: TGTGCCAGCAGTTTCCCAGGAGCTAATGAAAAACTGTTTTTT. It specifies CASSFPGANEKLFF.

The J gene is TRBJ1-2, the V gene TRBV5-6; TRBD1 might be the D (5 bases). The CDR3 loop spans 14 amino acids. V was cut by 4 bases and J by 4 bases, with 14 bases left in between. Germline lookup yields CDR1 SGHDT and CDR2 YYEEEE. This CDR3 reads CASSPGEASYGYTF. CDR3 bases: TGTGCCAGCAGCCCGGGGGAAGCTAGCTATGGCTACACCTTC.

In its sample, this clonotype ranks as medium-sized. CDR3 DNA sequence: TGCAGCGTTGAGCTAAATCTTCGCACAGATACGCAGTATTTT. This translates into CSVELNLRTDTQYF. The rearrangement joins TRBV29-1 to TRBJ2-3; no clear D. V was shortened by 3 bases and J by 1 base, with 11 bases between the two germline ends. CDR3 length: 14 residues. The germline V gene has CDR1 SQVTM and CDR2 ANQGSEA.

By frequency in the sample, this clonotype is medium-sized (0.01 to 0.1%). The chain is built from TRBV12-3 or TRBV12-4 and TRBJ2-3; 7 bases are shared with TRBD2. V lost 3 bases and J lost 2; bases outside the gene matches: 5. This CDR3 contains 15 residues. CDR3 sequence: CASSLGWDYTDTQYF. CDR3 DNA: TGTGCCAGCAGTTTGGGGTGGGACTACACAGATACGCAGTATTTT.

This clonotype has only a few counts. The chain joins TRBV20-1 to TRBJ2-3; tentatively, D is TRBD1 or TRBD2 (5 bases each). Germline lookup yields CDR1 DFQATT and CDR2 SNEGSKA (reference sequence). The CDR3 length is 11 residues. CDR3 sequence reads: CKYARGDTQYF. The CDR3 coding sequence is TGCAAATACGCGAGGGGCGATACGCAGTATTTT.

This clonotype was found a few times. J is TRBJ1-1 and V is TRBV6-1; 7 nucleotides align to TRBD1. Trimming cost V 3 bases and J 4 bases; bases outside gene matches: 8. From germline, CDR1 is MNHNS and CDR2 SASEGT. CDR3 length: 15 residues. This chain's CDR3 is CASSEIGTELTEAFF. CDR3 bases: TGTGCCAGCAGTGAGATCGGGACAGAACTCACTGAAGCTTTCTTT.

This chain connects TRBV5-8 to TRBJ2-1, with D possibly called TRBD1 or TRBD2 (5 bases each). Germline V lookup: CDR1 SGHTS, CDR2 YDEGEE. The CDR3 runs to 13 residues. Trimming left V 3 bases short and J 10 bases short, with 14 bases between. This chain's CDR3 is CASSSRQGPEQFF. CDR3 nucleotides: TGTGCCAGCAGCTCCCGGCAGGGACCCGAGCAGTTCTTC. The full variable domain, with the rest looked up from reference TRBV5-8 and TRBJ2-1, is EAGVTQSPTHLIKTRGQQATLRCSPISGHTSVYWYQQALGLGLQFLLWYDEGEERNRGNFPPRFSGRQFPNYSSELNVNALELEDSALYLCASSSRQGPEQFFGPGTRLTVL.

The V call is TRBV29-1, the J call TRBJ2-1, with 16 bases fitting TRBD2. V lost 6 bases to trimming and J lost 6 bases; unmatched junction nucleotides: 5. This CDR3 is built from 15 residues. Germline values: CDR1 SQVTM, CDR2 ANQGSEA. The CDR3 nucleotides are TGCAGCGTAGGGACTAGCGGGAGGGCGAGCAATGAGCAGTTCTTC. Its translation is CSVGTSGRASNEQFF.

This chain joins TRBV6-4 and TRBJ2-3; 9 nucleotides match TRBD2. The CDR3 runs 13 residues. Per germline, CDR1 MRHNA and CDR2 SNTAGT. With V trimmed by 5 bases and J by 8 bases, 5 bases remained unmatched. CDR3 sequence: CASSRTSAVTQYF. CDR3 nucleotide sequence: TGTGCCAGCAGTAGGACTAGCGCTGTTACGCAGTATTTT.

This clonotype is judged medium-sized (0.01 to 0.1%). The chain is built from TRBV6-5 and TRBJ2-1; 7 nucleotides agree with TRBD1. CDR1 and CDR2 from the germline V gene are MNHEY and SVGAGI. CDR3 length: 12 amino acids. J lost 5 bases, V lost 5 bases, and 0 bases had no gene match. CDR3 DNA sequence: TGTGCCAGCAGTACAGGGGACAATGAGCAGTTCTTC. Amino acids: CASSTGDNEQFF.